These 18 T cell receptor beta chains originate from one sample sequenced in a study of OX40 agonist ivuxolimab in advanced cancers. The method was immunoSEQ multiplex PCR; TCRdb's version includes in-frame clones alone and lacks a portion of them. The sample records just over 90,000 clones, 90% to 95% being singletons. Sequenced material: CD4+ or CD8+ T cells sorted from blood, taken in a trial of the OX40 agonist ivuxolimab. These receptors were collected from an adult with an advanced solid tumor such as melanoma, head and neck, liver or kidney cancer.

The genes are TRBV10-2 and TRBJ2-4, with 8 bases lining up with TRBD2. The ends lost 3 bases at V and 5 bases at J; junction bases unmatched: 9. The germline V gene encodes CDR1 WSHSY and CDR2 SAAADI. This CDR3 is built from 16 residues. CDR3 nucleotide sequence: TGCGCCAGCAGTGATTGGGGGCGGGAGGTTGAAAACATTCAGTACTTC. Protein sequence: CASSDWGREVENIQYF.

The chain couples TRBV19 to TRBJ1-1, with 11 nucleotides matching TRBD1. The CDR3 is made up of 13 amino acids. Germline CDR1 and CDR2: LNHDA and SQIVND (reference sequence). Losses at the gene ends were 6 bases for V and 5 bases for J; bases not matched to a gene: 2. The CDR3 region is CASSGTGGTEAFF. The CDR3 region has the DNA TGTGCCAGTAGCGGGACAGGGGGGACTGAAGCTTTCTTT.

The count of this clone is one. The chain has TRBV7-2 and TRBJ2-5; D call uncertain. The J call may be incorrect, as the DNA end agrees better with TRBJ2-7. This CDR3 spans 14 amino acids. Per germline, CDR1 SGHTA and CDR2 FQGNSA. The CDR3 loop reads CASSSLTRSYEQYF. The DNA for the CDR3 is TGTGCCAGCAGCTCGTTGACCCGGTCCTACGAGCAGTACTTC.

The chain has TRBV7-3 and TRBJ2-5; D unresolved. With 4 bases removed from V and 2 bases from J, the gap between germline ends came to 11 bases. Looked up from germline, CDR1 is SGHTA and CDR2 is FQGTGA. The CDR3 loop spans 14 amino acids. CDR3 bases: TGTGCCAGCAGCTCCCGTGGAGAGCAAGAGACCCAGTACTTC. Translated, it gives CASSSRGEQETQYF.

The chain joins TRBV27 to TRBJ1-1; 7 bases agree with TRBD1. V lost 2 bases to trimming and J lost 4 bases; unmatched junction nucleotides: 1. This CDR3 is built from 13 residues. In germline, CDR1 is MNHEY, CDR2 SMNVEV (reference sequence). CDR3 coding DNA: TGTGCCAGCAGTTTACAGGGGGGCACTGAAGCTTTCTTT. This translates into CASSLQGGTEAFF.

The V call is TRBV10-3, the J call TRBJ2-7, with a weak D call TRBD2 (5 bases). The CDR3 length is 11 residues. The V end lost 6 bases, the J end lost 3 bases, and 6 bases lay between the germline ends. The germline V gene has CDR1 ENHRY and CDR2 SYGVKD. CDR3 nucleotides: TGTGCCATCAGCGACTACTACGAGCAGTACTTC. It specifies CAISDYYEQYF.

The chain links TRBV5-1 to TRBJ2-1; 12 bases fit TRBD2. Trimming at V came to 0 bases and at J to 6 bases, leaving 4 bases not matched to a gene. From germline, CDR1 is SGHRS and CDR2 YFSETQ. The CDR3 totals 16 residues. The CDR3 region is CASSLAGLAGINEQFF. In DNA form, the CDR3 reads TGCGCCAGCAGCTTGGCTGGACTAGCGGGGATCAATGAGCAGTTCTTC.

The chain employs TRBV19 and TRBJ2-7; 16 nucleotides agree with TRBD2. Unmatched junction bases numbered 5, after V lost 6 bases and J lost 3 bases. Germline V gene data show CDR1 as LNHDA and CDR2 as SQIVND (reference sequence). The CDR3 is 16 amino acids. CDR3 DNA sequence: TGTGCCAGTAGCCCGGGACTAGCGGGAGGGGGCTACGAGCAGTACTTC. Translation: CASSPGLAGGGYEQYF.

The rearrangement uses TRBV7-2 and TRBJ2-7, with 9 bases fitting TRBD1. After removal of 2 bases from V and 3 bases from J, the junction contained 8 bases not matched to a gene. The CDR3 runs 16 residues. Germline-derived CDR1 and CDR2 are SGHTA and FQGNSA. DNA for the CDR3: TGTGCCAGCAGCTTATCGGCTTCGGACAGGGGCTACGAGCAGTACTTC. As protein: CASSLSASDRGYEQYF.

Only one count was recorded for this clone. This rearrangement joins TRBV6-5 to TRBJ2-1; no definite D call. V shed 6 bases and J shed 7 bases, with 13 bases lying between them. Per the germline V gene, CDR1 is MNHEY and CDR2 is SVGAGI. The CDR3 runs to 13 residues. The CDR3 coding sequence is TGTGCCAGCAGAACCATACGTAAAAATGAGCAGTTCTTC. It yields the protein CASRTIRKNEQFF.

The rearrangement uses TRBV6-5 and TRBJ1-5; 7 bases line up with TRBD1. CDR3 length: 15 amino acids. Trimming cost V 5 bases and J 1 base; bases outside gene matches: 5. From germline, CDR1 is MNHEY and CDR2 SVGAGI. The CDR3 sequence: CASSRGGTSNQPQHF. The DNA of the CDR3 is TGTGCCAGCAGTCGAGGGGGCACGAGCAATCAGCCCCAGCATTTT.

The chain recombines TRBV10-3 with TRBJ2-3; TRBD2 matches at 9 bases. The CDR3 spans 14 residues. J gave up 3 bases and V 9 bases, and 7 bases lay outside the gene matches. CDR1 and CDR2 from the germline V gene are ENHRY and SYGVKD. CDR3 in amino acids: CAMKGAGGTDTQYF. DNA of the CDR3: TGTGCCATGAAGGGGGCGGGAGGGACAGATACGCAGTATTTT.

This clone was found once. The rearrangement joins TRBV10-3 to TRBJ2-1; TRBD1 agrees at 7 bases. Germline lookup yields CDR1 ENHRY and CDR2 SYGVKD. V trimming: 8 bases; J trimming: 3 bases; junction bases outside the gene matches: 1. The CDR3 has 12 residues. The CDR3 protein is CAIGDSYNEQFF. The CDR3 DNA reads TGTGCCATCGGGGACAGCTACAATGAGCAGTTCTTC.

This chain uses TRBV10-3 with TRBJ2-3, with 13 bases identical to TRBD2. V was pared by 6 bases and J by 1 base, with 7 bases of the junction left unmatched. The germline V gene has CDR1 ENHRY and CDR2 SYGVKD. This CDR3 has 17 amino acids. Here the CDR3 DNA reads TGTGCCATCAGATGGACTAGCGGGAGTGGGGGCACAGATACGCAGTATTTT. Translation gives CAIRWTSGSGGTDTQYF.

This clone was detected only once. This chain links TRBV5-4 with TRBJ2-7, with TRBD1 matching over 12 bases. This CDR3 is built from 15 residues. Germline-derived CDR1 and CDR2 are SGHNT and YYREEE (reference sequence). With V trimmed by 4 bases and J by 5 bases, 7 bases remained unmatched. The CDR3 reads CASSEGQGANDEQYF. The DNA for the CDR3 is TGTGCCAGCAGCGAGGGACAGGGGGCTAACGACGAGCAGTACTTC.

This clone was seen a handful of times. V gene TRBV28 combines with J gene TRBJ2-5, with 7 positions matching TRBD2. This CDR3 has 15 residues. Germline V CDR1 and CDR2: MDHEN, SYDVKM. V trimming: 6 bases; J trimming: 8 bases; junction bases outside the gene matches: 15. This chain's CDR3 is CASRPVRELVITQYF. The CDR3 nucleotides are TGTGCCAGCAGACCCGTGCGGGAGTTGGTTATTACCCAGTACTTC.

To note about this clone: A read error may produce the germline difference seen at one junction end. This chain uses TRBV11-1 with TRBJ2-7, with 12 bases that match TRBD2. The CDR3 is 14 residues long. Germline assignment: CDR1 SGHAT and CDR2 FQDESV (reference sequence). The CDR3 protein is CASSLAGGTDEQYF. CDR3 in DNA: TGTGCCAGCAGCCTAGCGGGAGGGACTGACGAGCAGTACTTC.

The chain recombines TRBV27 with TRBJ2-3, with 11 bases fitting TRBD1. CDR3 size: 18 residues. The J segment lost 1 base and the V segment lost 2 bases, leaving 8 bases of the junction unmatched. Germline-derived CDR1 and CDR2 are MNHEY and SMNVEV (reference sequence). The CDR3 here is CASSLDPPGQGGTDTQYF. Written as DNA, the CDR3 is TGTGCCAGCAGTTTAGACCCCCCGGGACAGGGGGGCACAGATACGCAGTATTTT.